Shown below are 2 T cell receptor beta chains from a single sample sequenced in a study of CD8 T cells in ankylosing spondylitis. Study results and caveats: Ankylosing spondylitis blood seemed to carry a telltale TCR beta motif made of several highly homologous variants.

TCRdb reprocessed the 5' RACE reads with MiXCR, giving one entry per CDR3 protein. This sample yields about 800,000 distinct CDR3 sequences, of which about 10% are seen a single time; 0.45% to 0.6% belongs to the top ten. What these receptors recognize is not known. The sequenced material came from blood, either unsorted or a sorted T cell fraction (not recorded which). These receptors originate from a male donor with ankylosing spondylitis.

This clonotype was recorded a few times. At one end the junction does not follow the germline gene, possibly because of a read error. CDR3 protein: CAMSAGTNYGYTF. CDR3 nucleotide sequence: TGCGCCATGTCGGCGGGGACTAACTATGGCTACACCTTC. V and J are TRBV6-6 and TRBJ1-2; D unclear. The length of the CDR3 is 13 residues. CDR1 and CDR2 from the germline V gene are MNHNY and SVGAGI (reference sequence).

This clonotype showed up just a few times. The chain links TRBV6-1 to TRBJ2-5; tentatively, D is TRBD1 or TRBD2 (5 bases each). This CDR3 contains 15 residues. Deletions cut 5 bases from V and 7 bases from J, with 20 bases between. CDR1 is MNHNS, CDR2 SASEGT, per germline. The CDR3 nucleotides read TGTGCCAGCAGTCCCGCGTACTCTCTTGGGGGGACCCAGTACTTC. Translating gives CASSPAYSLGGTQYF.